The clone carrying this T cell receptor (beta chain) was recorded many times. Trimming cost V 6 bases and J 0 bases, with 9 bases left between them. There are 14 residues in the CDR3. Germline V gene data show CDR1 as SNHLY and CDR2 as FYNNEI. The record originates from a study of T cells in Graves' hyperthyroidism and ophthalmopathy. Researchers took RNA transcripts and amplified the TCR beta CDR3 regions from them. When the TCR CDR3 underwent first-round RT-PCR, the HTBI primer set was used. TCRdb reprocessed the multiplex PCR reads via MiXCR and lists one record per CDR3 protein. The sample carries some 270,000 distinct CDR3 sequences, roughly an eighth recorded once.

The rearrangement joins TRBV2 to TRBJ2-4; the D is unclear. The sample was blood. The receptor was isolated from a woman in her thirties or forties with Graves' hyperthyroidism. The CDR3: CASSQVVAKNIQYF. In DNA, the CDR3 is TGTGCCAGCAGCCAGGTGGTAGCCAAAAACATTCAGTACTTC.